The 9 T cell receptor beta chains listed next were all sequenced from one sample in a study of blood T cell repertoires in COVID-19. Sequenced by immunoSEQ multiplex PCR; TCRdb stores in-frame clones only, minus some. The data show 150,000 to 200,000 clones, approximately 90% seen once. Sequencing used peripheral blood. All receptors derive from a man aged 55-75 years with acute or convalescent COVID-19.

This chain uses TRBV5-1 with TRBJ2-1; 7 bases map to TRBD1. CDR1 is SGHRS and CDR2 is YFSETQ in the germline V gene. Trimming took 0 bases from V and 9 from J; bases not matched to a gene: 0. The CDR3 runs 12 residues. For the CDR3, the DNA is TGCGCCAGCAGCTTGGGACAGGGTGAGCAGTTCTTC. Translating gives CASSLGQGEQFF.

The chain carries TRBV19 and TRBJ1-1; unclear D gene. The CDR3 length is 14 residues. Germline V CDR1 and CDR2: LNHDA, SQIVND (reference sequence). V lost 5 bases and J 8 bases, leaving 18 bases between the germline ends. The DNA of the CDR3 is TGTGCCAGTAGTTCGAGGGAATTAGGCCTGGAAGCTTTCTTT. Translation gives CASSSRELGLEAFF.

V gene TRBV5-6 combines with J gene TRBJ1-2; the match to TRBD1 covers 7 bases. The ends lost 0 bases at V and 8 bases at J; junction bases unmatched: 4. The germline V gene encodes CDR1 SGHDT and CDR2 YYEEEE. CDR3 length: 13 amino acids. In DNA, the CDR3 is TGTGCCAGCAGCTTGGGAGACAGGGACGGCTACACCTTC. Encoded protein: CASSLGDRDGYTF.

The DNA for the CDR3 is TGCGCCAGCAGCCCCAGGACTAGCGGTAACAATGAGCAGTTCTTC. Encoded protein: CASSPRTSGNNEQFF. This chain uses TRBV5-1 with TRBJ2-1, with 10 bases matching TRBD2. Germline loops: CDR1 SGHRS, CDR2 YFSETQ. The length of the CDR3 is 15 residues. J gave up 5 bases and V 4 bases, and 6 bases lay outside the gene matches. Using reference TRBV5-1 and TRBJ2-1 for the parts outside the CDR3, the full variable domain is KAGVTQTPRYLIKTRGQQVTLSCSPISGHRSVSWYQQTPGQGLQFLFEYFSETQRNKGNFPGRFSGRQFSNSRSEMNVSTLELGDSALYLCASSPRTSGNNEQFFGPGTRLTVL.

For the CDR3, the DNA is TGTGCCACCAGCAGAGCTAGCGGGGGGGGCACAGATACGCAGTATTTT. This sequence encodes CATSRASGGGTDTQYF. V gene TRBV15 combines with J gene TRBJ2-3, with 12 positions matching TRBD2. Trimming cost V 1 base and J 1 base; bases outside gene matches: 0. Per the germline V gene, CDR1 is LNHNV and CDR2 is YYDKDF (reference sequence). CDR3 length equals 16 residues.

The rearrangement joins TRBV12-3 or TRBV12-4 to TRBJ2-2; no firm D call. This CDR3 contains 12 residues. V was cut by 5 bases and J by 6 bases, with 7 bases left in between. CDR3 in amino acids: CASSVQSGELFF. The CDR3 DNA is TGTGCCAGCAGTGTCCAGTCCGGGGAGCTGTTTTTT.

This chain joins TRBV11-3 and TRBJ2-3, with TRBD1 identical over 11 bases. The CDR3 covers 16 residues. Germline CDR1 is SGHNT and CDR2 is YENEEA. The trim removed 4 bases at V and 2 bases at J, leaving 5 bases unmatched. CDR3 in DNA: TGTGCCAGCAGCTCCCGGGACAGGGGGTTCACAGATACGCAGTATTTT. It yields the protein CASSSRDRGFTDTQYF.

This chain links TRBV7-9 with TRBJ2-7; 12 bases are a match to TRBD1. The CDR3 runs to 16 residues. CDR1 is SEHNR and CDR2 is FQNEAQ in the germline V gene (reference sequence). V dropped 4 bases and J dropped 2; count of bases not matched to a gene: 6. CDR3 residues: CASSSDGTGGPYEQYV. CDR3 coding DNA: TGTGCCAGCAGCTCCGATGGGACAGGGGGCCCCTACGAGCAGTACGTC.

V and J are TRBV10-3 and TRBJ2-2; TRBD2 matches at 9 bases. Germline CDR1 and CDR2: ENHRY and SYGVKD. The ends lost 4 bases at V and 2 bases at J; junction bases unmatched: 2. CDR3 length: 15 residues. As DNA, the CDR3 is TGTGCCATCAGTGGGACTAGCGAAAACACCGGGGAGCTGTTTTTT. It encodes CAISGTSENTGELFF.